The T cell receptor (beta chain) described here comes from a study of CD8 T cells in Susac syndrome. Through negative isolation, CD4+ and CD8+ T cells were obtained, while TEMRA cells were enriched using FACS. Roughly 0.45 to 1 ug RNA was reverse transcribed with random hexamers. With immunoSEQ multiplex PCR, TCR beta CDR3 was amplified across 54 Vbeta and 13 Jbeta. TCRdb ran MiXCR on the immunoSEQ multiplex PCR reads and lists one entry per CDR3 protein. The sample carries tens of thousands of distinct CDR3 sequences, about 95% recorded once. This clonotype was obtained from a human donor with multiple sclerosis. Sequences were obtained from CD8+ T cells from PBMCs.

The DNA of the CDR3 is TGTGCCGTCGGGTTTCCTCCCCCCCAGTACTTC. It translates to CAVGFPPPQYF. The V gene is TRBV25-1, the J gene TRBJ2-5; no reliable D call. Germline V gene data show CDR1 as MGHDK and CDR2 as SYGVNS. V was trimmed by 11 bases and J by 9 bases, leaving 16 bases between them. The CDR3 runs 11 residues.